These 18 T cell receptor beta chains originate from one sample sequenced in a study of blood T cell repertoires in COVID-19. Measured with immunoSEQ multiplex PCR; TCRdb has only the in-frame clones, and not every one. The sample yields about 280,000 clones, roughly nine tenths seen once. Sequences were obtained from PBMCs or T cells enriched from blood (not recorded which). Every receptor here comes from a woman between 40 and 55 years old who had recovered from COVID-19.

The sample holds one count of this clone. The chain employs TRBV5-1 and TRBJ2-1, with 12 bases fitting TRBD2. Losses at the gene ends were 1 base for V and 5 bases for J; bases not matched to a gene: 16. CDR1 and CDR2 (germline): SGHRS, YFSETQ. There are 20 residues in the CDR3. The CDR3 sequence: CASSLPSHKTSGSLNNEQFF. DNA of the CDR3: TGCGCCAGCAGCTTGCCCTCACATAAGACTAGCGGGAGTCTCAACAATGAGCAGTTCTTC. The full variable domain, rest sourced from reference TRBV5-1 and TRBJ2-1, is KAGVTQTPRYLIKTRGQQVTLSCSPISGHRSVSWYQQTPGQGLQFLFEYFSETQRNKGNFPGRFSGRQFSNSRSEMNVSTLELGDSALYLCASSLPSHKTSGSLNNEQFFGPGTRLTVL.

The chain recombines TRBV13 with TRBJ2-2, with TRBD1 matching 8 bases. This CDR3 contains 16 residues. Germline CDR1 is PRHDT and CDR2 is FYEKMQ (reference sequence). V trimming: 3 bases; J trimming: 6 bases; junction bases outside the gene matches: 9. DNA for the CDR3: TGTGCCAGCAGCTTCCGGGACAGGACACTCTCCGGGGAGCTGTTTTTT. It translates to CASSFRDRTLSGELFF. Supplemented by reference TRBV13 and TRBJ2-2, the full variable domain reads AAGVIQSPRHLIKEKRETATLKCYPIPRHDTVYWYQQGPGQDPQFLISFYEKMQSDKGSIPDRFSAQQFSDYHSELNMSSLELGDSALYFCASSFRDRTLSGELFFGEGSRLTVL.

This chain uses TRBV2 with TRBJ2-3; D gene uncertain. Trimming shortened V by 7 bases and J by 4 bases, and 15 bases separated the two germline ends. The CDR3 extends over 14 amino acids. Germline assignment: CDR1 SNHLY and CDR2 FYNNEI. The CDR3 here is CASNLNYHPDTQYF. In DNA form, the CDR3 reads TGTGCCAGCAACCTAAACTACCATCCAGATACGCAGTATTTT.

The chain joins TRBV7-9 to TRBJ1-2; a weak D match, TRBD1 (5 bases). From germline, CDR1 is SEHNR and CDR2 FQNEAQ (reference sequence). The CDR3 is 14 amino acids. V lost 0 bases, J lost 5 bases, and 10 bases lay in between. CDR3 DNA sequence: TGTGCCAGCAGCTTAGCCCGACAGTTATATGGCTACACCTTC. Its protein product is CASSLARQLYGYTF.

The chain links TRBV4-3 to TRBJ2-3; D is ambiguous. The CDR3 has 13 amino acids. CDR1 and CDR2 from the germline V gene are LGHNA and YSLEER. V lost 0 bases to trimming and J lost 2 bases, with 3 bases between them. The CDR3 DNA reads TGCGCCAGCAGCCAAGAATACACAGATACGCAGTATTTT. Its translation is CASSQEYTDTQYF.

The rearrangement joins TRBV18 to TRBJ1-1; possibly TRBD1 for D (5 bases). CDR3 length: 14 amino acids. Trimming took 3 bases from V and 1 from J, leaving 9 bases between them. In germline, CDR1 is KGHSH, CDR2 LQKENI. This CDR3 reads CASSPDRKNTEAFF. CDR3 nucleotide sequence: TGTGCCAGCTCACCTGACAGAAAGAACACTGAAGCTTTCTTT.

This chain connects TRBV19 to TRBJ1-2, with 10 bases that match TRBD1. V trimming: 10 bases; J trimming: 3 bases; junction bases outside the gene matches: 11. The CDR3 sequence is 15 residues long. Germline CDR1 LNHDA, CDR2 SQIVND (reference sequence). In DNA, the CDR3 is TGTGCCACCTCGGACAGGGGGTTGGCAGACTATGGCTACACCTTC. It specifies CATSDRGLADYGYTF. The entire variable domain, with the rest obtained from reference TRBV19 and TRBJ1-2, is as follows: DGGITQSPKYLFRKEGQNVTLSCEQNLNHDAMYWYRQDPGQGLRLIYYSQIVNDFQKGDIAEGYSVSREKKESFPLTVTSAQKNPTAFYLCATSDRGLADYGYTFGSGTRLTVV.

J is TRBJ2-1 and V is TRBV3-1 (or the pseudogene TRBV3-2), with D hard to call. The CDR3 is made up of 12 amino acids. V shed 3 bases and J shed 12 bases, with 12 bases lying between them. Germline V gives CDR1 LGHDT, CDR2 YNNKEL (reference sequence). The CDR3 sequence: CASSQLTLRQFF. The CDR3 nucleotides read TGTGCCAGCAGCCAGCTGACTCTACGGCAGTTCTTC.

The rearrangement joins TRBV2 to TRBJ1-3; D is unclear. Germline V lookup: CDR1 SNHLY, CDR2 FYNNEI. The CDR3 is made up of 15 amino acids. Trimming removed 3 bases from V and 2 bases from J, with 11 bases in between. The CDR3 here is CASSDQPRPGNTIYF. The CDR3 coding sequence is TGTGCCAGCAGTGATCAACCGAGGCCTGGAAACACCATATATTTT.

The V gene is TRBV6-1, the J gene TRBJ2-7; a weak D match, TRBD1 (6 bases). The CDR3 is 13 amino acids. The ends were cut back, 3 bases at V and 6 bases at J, with 12 bases in the middle. The germline V gene encodes CDR1 MNHNS and CDR2 SASEGT. The CDR3 DNA reads TGTGCCAGCAGTGATTTACAGGGCCTCGAGCAGTACTTC. Translating gives CASSDLQGLEQYF.

V and J are TRBV7-3 and TRBJ2-3, with 8 bases matching TRBD2. J was trimmed by 2 bases and V by 5 bases; bases with no gene match: 3. This CDR3 is built from 14 residues. Germline values: CDR1 SGHTA, CDR2 FQGTGA. CDR3 in DNA: TGTGCCAGCAGCCCGGGACTAGTCACAGATACGCAGTATTTT. Protein: CASSPGLVTDTQYF.

This clone has just a few counts. This rearrangement joins TRBV5-1 to TRBJ2-7; D might be TRBD2 (6 bases). The CDR3 is 13 residues long. The V and J ends lost 3 bases and 3 bases respectively, with 10 bases between them. Germline lookup yields CDR1 SGHRS and CDR2 YFSETQ. The CDR3 spells CASSWDGGYEQYF. The CDR3, as DNA: TGCGCCAGCAGCTGGGACGGGGGCTACGAGCAGTACTTC. Looking up the rest from reference TRBV5-1 and TRBJ2-7 gives the full variable domain: KAGVTQTPRYLIKTRGQQVTLSCSPISGHRSVSWYQQTPGQGLQFLFEYFSETQRNKGNFPGRFSGRQFSNSRSEMNVSTLELGDSALYLCASSWDGGYEQYFGPGTRLTVT.

This clone was observed a single time. The V and J genes are TRBV11-2 and TRBJ2-1; 12 bases align to TRBD2. Germline values: CDR1 SGHAT, CDR2 FQNNGV. V lost 4 bases to trimming and J lost 3 bases; unmatched junction nucleotides: 4. The CDR3 is 16 amino acids. CDR3 in DNA: TGTGCCAGCAGCTCGAGGACTAGCGGGATCTACAATGAGCAGTTCTTC. Encoded protein: CASSSRTSGIYNEQFF.

Concerning this clone itself: Different DNA sequences within this sample yield the same CDR3. The chain has TRBV7-2 and TRBJ2-1; the match to TRBD2 covers 11 bases. The CDR3 covers 15 residues. V shed 6 bases and J 4 bases; nucleotides not matched to a gene: 5. CDR1 is SGHTA and CDR2 is FQGNSA in the germline V gene. The CDR3 region has the DNA TGTGCCAGCAGTCTGACTAGCGGGAAATACAATGAGCAGTTCTTC. Protein product: CASSLTSGKYNEQFF.

This chain joins TRBV6-1 and TRBJ2-7, with unresolved D. Trimming took off 0 bases at V and 0 bases at J, with 9 bases between the two ends. CDR3 length equals 15 residues. From germline, CDR1 is MNHNS and CDR2 SASEGT. Here the CDR3 reads CASSEARLGSYEQYF. CDR3 coding DNA: TGTGCCAGCAGTGAAGCGCGGCTAGGCTCCTACGAGCAGTACTTC.

This sequence joins TRBV2 and TRBJ2-7, with D possibly being TRBD1 (6 bases). The V and J ends lost 3 bases and 8 bases respectively, with 14 bases between them. This CDR3 comprises 13 residues. In germline, CDR1 is SNHLY, CDR2 FYNNEI. CDR3 coding DNA: TGTGCCAGCAGTGACTGGGCGAGGGACAAGCAGTACTTC. Its protein is CASSDWARDKQYF.

The chain is built from TRBV23-1 and TRBJ2-1, with TRBD2 matching 11 bases. TRBV23-1 is classed as an ORF, of uncertain function. Trimming cost V 4 bases and J 7 bases; bases outside gene matches: 3. The CDR3 spans 14 residues. This chain's CDR3 is CASSRPSGRNEQFF. CDR3 in DNA: TGCGCCAGCAGTCGCCCTAGCGGGAGGAATGAGCAGTTCTTC.

This sequence joins TRBV19 and TRBJ2-5; TRBD2 matches at 10 bases. V lost 5 bases to trimming and J lost 4 bases; unmatched junction nucleotides: 10. CDR3 length: 16 amino acids. In germline, CDR1 is LNHDA, CDR2 SQIVND (reference sequence). This CDR3 reads CASSSEPAGGGETQYF. CDR3 sequence (DNA): TGTGCCAGTAGTTCCGAACCAGCGGGAGGGGGAGAGACCCAGTACTTC.